The 5 T cell receptor beta chains below were found in one sample sequenced in a study of T-cell memory formation after mild COVID-19. Each CDR3 protein is one row after TCRdb ran MiXCR on the 5' RACE reads. The table has hundreds of thousands of distinct CDR3 sequences, around 30% seen once. The sequencing input was PBMCs or a T cell subset sorted from them (not recorded which). Receptors were obtained from an adult woman who had mild COVID-19 (a few samples of this study predate the infection). Cell type and time point are not known.

This chain links TRBV12-3 or TRBV12-4 with TRBJ2-7, with TRBD2 as a possible D gene (6 bases). Trimming stripped 1 base from V and 2 bases from J, with 12 bases between. The CDR3 has 15 residues. Here the CDR3 DNA reads TGTGCCAGCAGTTTAGGGTCGGGAGAGGCCTACGAGCAGTACTTC. The encoded protein is CASSLGSGEAYEQYF.

The chain combines TRBV11-3 with TRBJ1-1; D unresolved. The ends were cut back, 5 bases at V and 8 bases at J, with 15 bases in the middle. The CDR3 extends over 13 amino acids. Looked up from germline, CDR1 is SGHNT and CDR2 is YENEEA. The CDR3 loop is CASSTGRLQEAFF. CDR3 sequence (DNA): TGTGCCAGCAGCACCGGCCGTCTCCAGGAAGCTTTCTTT. Together with reference TRBV11-3 and TRBJ1-1, the CDR3 gives the full variable domain: EAGVVQSPRYKIIEKKQPVAFWCNPISGHNTLYWYLQNLGQGPELLIRYENEEAVDDSQLPKDRFSAERLKGVDSTLKIQPAELGDSAVYLCASSTGRLQEAFFGQGTRLTVV.

This clonotype was counted between two and nine times. This sequence joins TRBV24-1 and TRBJ2-1; TRBD2 agrees at 7 bases. The CDR3 runs to 15 residues. The germline V gene has CDR1 KGHDR and CDR2 SFDVKD. Losses at the gene ends were 0 bases for V and 6 bases for J; bases not matched to a gene: 4. The CDR3 loop is CATSDLKRDGNEQFF. For the CDR3, the DNA is TGTGCCACCAGTGATTTGAAGCGGGACGGCAATGAGCAGTTCTTC.

V and J are TRBV12-3 or TRBV12-4 and TRBJ1-4; D is ambiguous. V was trimmed by 5 bases and J by 4 bases, leaving 14 bases between them. The CDR3 sequence is 15 residues long. The CDR3 sequence: CASSRTRQINEKLFF. For the CDR3, the DNA is TGTGCCAGCAGTCGCACTCGGCAGATTAATGAAAAACTGTTTTTT.

The V gene is TRBV29-1, the J gene TRBJ2-3; 8 bases line up with TRBD1. J lost 4 bases, V lost 6 bases, and 6 bases had no gene match. This CDR3 has 13 residues. From germline, CDR1 is SQVTM and CDR2 ANQGSEA. This CDR3 reads CSVQGEWADTQYF. CDR3 DNA: TGCAGCGTACAGGGGGAGTGGGCAGATACGCAGTATTTT.